This TCR beta chain derives from a study of blood T cell repertoires in COVID-19. Across the study: COVID-19 samples collected from the United States, Italy and Spain covered acute and convalescent phases. The cDNA or gDNA used as material had been derived from T cells, B-cell-depleted T cells, or PBMCs.

In the source study's methods: Estimates of nucleated cell counts were drawn from the amplification of reference gene primers. Clones were sequenced by immunoSEQ multiplex PCR, and TCRdb holds only the in-frame ones, with some missing. That table supplies the V and J calls and clone size; D and trimming were determined from the DNA. Of roughly 250,000 clones in the sample, around 80% were seen once. CDR1 and CDR2 (germline): MNHEY, SVGAGI. V was pared by 0 bases and J by 3 bases, with 8 bases between. The CDR3 length is 14 residues. The chain couples TRBV6-5 to TRBJ2-5; tentative D call: TRBD1 (5 bases). The specimen sequenced was peripheral blood. This receptor was identified in a woman older than 75 with acute or convalescent COVID-19. CDR3 sequence reads: CASSYSLGEETQYF. In nucleotides, the CDR3 is TGTGCCAGCAGTTACTCTCTAGGGGAAGAGACCCAGTACTTC.